Described below is a single TCR beta chain sequence and its context. High-throughput TCR beta sequencing covered peripheral CD8+ and CD4+ T cells. The multiple sclerosis control group comprised treatment-naive patients with stable or active relapsing-remitting disease. Purification of the CD8+ and CD4+ T cells relied on negative isolation, and TEMRA cells underwent FACS enrichment. The data derive from a study of CD8 T cells in Susac syndrome. The CDR3 is 12 residues long. From germline, CDR1 is LNHNV and CDR2 YYDKDF (reference sequence). Trimming pared 1 base from V and 6 bases from J, leaving 6 bases between. The RNA input was 0.5 to 1 ug, and it was reverse transcribed with random hexamers. Coverage of TCR beta CDR3 amplification by immunoSEQ multiplex PCR extended to 54 Vbeta and 13 Jbeta. From the immunoSEQ multiplex PCR reads, TCRdb called clonotypes with MiXCR, one entry per CDR3 protein. The sample has about 250,000 distinct CDR3 sequences; around 95% are singletons.

Sequencing was performed on CD4+ T cells from PBMCs. This TCR came from a human donor with multiple sclerosis. The rearrangement joins TRBV15 to TRBJ1-2, with D possibly matching TRBD1 (5 bases). As DNA, the CDR3 is TGTGCCACCAGCAGAGTGGGGGATGGCTACACCTTC. The encoded protein is CATSRVGDGYTF.